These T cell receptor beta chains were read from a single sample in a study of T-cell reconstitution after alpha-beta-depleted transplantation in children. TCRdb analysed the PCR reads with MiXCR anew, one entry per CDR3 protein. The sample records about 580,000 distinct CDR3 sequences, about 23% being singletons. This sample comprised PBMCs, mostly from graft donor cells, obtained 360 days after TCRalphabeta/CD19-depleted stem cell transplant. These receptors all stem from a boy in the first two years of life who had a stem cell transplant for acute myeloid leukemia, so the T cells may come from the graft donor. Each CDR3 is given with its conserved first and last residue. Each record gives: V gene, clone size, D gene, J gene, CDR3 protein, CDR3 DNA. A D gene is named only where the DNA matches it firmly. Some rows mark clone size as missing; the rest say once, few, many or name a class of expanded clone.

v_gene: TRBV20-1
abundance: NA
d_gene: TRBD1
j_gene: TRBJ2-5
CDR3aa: CSARTGALQETQYF
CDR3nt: TGCAGTGCTCGGACAGGGGCCCTTCAAGAGACCCAGTACTTC

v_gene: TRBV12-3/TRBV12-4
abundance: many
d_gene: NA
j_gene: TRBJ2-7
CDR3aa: CASSRRRSYEQYF
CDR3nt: TGTGCCAGCAGTCGACGCCGCTCCTACGAGCAGTACTTC

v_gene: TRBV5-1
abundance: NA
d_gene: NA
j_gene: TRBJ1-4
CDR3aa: CASTPDRVGDAEKLFF
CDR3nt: TGCGCCAGCACCCCGGACCGGGTCGGGGACGCTGAAAAACTGTTTTTT

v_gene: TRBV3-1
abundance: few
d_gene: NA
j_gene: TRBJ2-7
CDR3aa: CASSQDPRHEQYF
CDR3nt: TGTGCCAGCAGCCAAGATCCGAGGCACGAGCAGTACTTC

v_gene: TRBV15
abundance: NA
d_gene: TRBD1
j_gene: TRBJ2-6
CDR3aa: CATSRDRGTGAFSGANVLTF
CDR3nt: TGTGCCACCAGCAGAGATCGGGGGACAGGGGCCTTCTCTGGGGCCAACGTCCTGACTTTC

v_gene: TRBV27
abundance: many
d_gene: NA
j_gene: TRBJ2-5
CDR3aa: CASRATGFQETQYF
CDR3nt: TGTGCCAGCAGGGCCACAGGTTTCCAAGAGACCCAGTACTTC

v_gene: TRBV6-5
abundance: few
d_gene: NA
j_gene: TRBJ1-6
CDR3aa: CASSYRGPNSPLHF
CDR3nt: TGTGCCAGCAGTTACCGGGGTCCTAATTCACCCCTCCACTTT

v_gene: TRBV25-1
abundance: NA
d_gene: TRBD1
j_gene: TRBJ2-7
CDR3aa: CASSGSGTGLYEQYF
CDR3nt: TGTGCCAGCAGTGGATCCGGGACAGGACTCTACGAGCAGTACTTC

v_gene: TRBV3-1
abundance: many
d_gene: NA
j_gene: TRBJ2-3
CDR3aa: CASSLKIRTDTQYF
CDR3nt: TGTGCCAGCAGCCTCAAAATACGCACAGATACGCAGTATTTT

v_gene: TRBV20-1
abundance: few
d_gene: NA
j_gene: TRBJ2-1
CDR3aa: CSAREGPRGHPKPKTRGNEQFF
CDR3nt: TGCAGTGCTAGAGAGGGGCCCCGGGGTCACCCCAAACCTAAAACAAGGGGCAATGAGCAGTTCTTC

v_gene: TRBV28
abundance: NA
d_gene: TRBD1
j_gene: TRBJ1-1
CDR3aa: CASSLMTGGAFF
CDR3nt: TGTGCCAGCAGTTTGATGACAGGGGGAGCTTTCTTT

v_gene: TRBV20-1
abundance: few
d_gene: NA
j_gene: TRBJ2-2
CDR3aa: CSAQNTGELFF
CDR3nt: TGCAGTGCCCAGAACACCGGGGAGCTGTTTTTT

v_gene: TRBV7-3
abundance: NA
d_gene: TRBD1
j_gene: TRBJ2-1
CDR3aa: CASSFAGGPYNEQFF
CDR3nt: TGTGCCAGCAGCTTCGCAGGGGGCCCCTACAATGAGCAGTTCTTC

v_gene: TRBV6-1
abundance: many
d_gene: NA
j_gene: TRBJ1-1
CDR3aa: CASRSTGMDTEAFF
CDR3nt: TGTGCCAGCAGGAGTACAGGGATGGACACTGAAGCTTTCTTT

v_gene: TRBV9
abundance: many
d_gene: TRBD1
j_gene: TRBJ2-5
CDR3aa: CASSPRTGGGQETQYF
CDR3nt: TGTGCCAGCAGCCCCCGGACAGGGGGAGGCCAAGAGACCCAGTACTTC

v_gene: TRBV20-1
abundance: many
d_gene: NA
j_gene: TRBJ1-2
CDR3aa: CSARGMQPADGGYTF
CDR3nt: TGCAGTGCTAGGGGGATGCAGCCGGCTGATGGTGGCTACACCTTC

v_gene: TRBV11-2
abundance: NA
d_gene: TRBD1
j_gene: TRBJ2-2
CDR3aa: CASSYGQGWRELFF
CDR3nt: TGTGCCAGCAGCTACGGACAGGGCTGGAGGGAGCTGTTTTTT

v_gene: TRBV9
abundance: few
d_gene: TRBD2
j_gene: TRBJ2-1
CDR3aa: CASSVVAGDEQFF
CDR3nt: TGTGCCAGCAGCGTAGTTGCGGGGGATGAGCAGTTCTTC

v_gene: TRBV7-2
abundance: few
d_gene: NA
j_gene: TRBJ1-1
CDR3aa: CASSLLGTNTEAFF
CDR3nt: TGTGCCAGCAGCTTACTTGGGACGAACACTGAAGCTTTCTTT

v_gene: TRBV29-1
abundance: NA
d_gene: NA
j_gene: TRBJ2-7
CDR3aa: CSVDLSSYERYF
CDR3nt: TGCAGCGTTGACCTCTCCTCCTACGAGCGGTACTTC

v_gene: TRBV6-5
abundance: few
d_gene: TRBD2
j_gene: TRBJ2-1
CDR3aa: CASSYSRPLAGLNEQFF
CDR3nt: TGTGCCAGCAGTTACTCGAGACCCCTAGCGGGGCTCAATGAGCAGTTCTTC

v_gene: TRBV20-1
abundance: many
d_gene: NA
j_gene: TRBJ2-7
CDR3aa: CSAHRRQGLKHEQYF
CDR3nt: TGCAGTGCCCACCGAAGGCAGGGGCTAAAGCACGAGCAGTACTTC

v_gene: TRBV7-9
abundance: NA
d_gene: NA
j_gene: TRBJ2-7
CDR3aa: CASSLSAGVYEQYF
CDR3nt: TGTGCCAGCAGCTTATCGGCAGGGGTGTACGAGCAGTACTTC

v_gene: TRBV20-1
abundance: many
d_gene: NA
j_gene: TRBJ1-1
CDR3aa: CSARAAVKTEAFF
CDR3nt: TGCAGTGCTAGGGCGGCGGTTAAGACTGAAGCTTTCTTT

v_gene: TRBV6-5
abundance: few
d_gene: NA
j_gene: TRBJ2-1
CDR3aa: CASSYSRGPEEQFF
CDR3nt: TGTGCCAGCAGTTACTCCCGGGGGCCCGAGGAGCAGTTCTTC

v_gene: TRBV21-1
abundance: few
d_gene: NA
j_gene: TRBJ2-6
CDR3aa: CASSFLAGQTTSGANVLTF
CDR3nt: TGTGCCAGCAGCTTCCTAGCGGGACAGACGACTTCTGGGGCCAACGTCCTGACTTTC

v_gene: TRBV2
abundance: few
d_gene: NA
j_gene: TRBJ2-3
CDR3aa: CASSVVFTGATDTQYF
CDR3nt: TGTGCCAGCAGTGTTGTATTCACCGGGGCCACAGATACGCAGTATTTT

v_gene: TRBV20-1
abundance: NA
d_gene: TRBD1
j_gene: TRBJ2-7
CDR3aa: CSARGPGRQGPGYEQYF
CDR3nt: TGCAGTGCTAGAGGTCCGGGGAGACAGGGCCCAGGGTACGAGCAGTACTTC

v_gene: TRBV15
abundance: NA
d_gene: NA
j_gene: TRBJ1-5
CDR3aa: CATSRDRVQPQHF
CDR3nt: TGTGCCACCAGCAGAGATAGGGTGCAGCCCCAGCATTTT

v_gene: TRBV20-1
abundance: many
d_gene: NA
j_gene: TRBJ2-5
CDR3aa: CSAPPSPSRQETQYF
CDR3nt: TGCAGTGCTCCCCCTTCCCCCAGCAGGCAAGAGACCCAGTACTTC

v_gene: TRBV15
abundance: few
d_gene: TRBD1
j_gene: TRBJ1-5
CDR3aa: CATSRPGTGYSNQPQHF
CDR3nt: TGTGCCACCAGCAGACCCGGGACAGGCTATAGCAATCAGCCCCAGCATTTT

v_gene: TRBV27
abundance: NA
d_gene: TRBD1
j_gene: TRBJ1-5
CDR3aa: CASSLGPGTGDQPQHF
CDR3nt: TGTGCCAGCAGCTTAGGCCCCGGGACAGGGGATCAGCCCCAGCATTTT

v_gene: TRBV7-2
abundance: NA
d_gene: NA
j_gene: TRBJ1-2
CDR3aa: CASSLVWAENYGYTF
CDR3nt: TGTGCCAGCAGCTTAGTCTGGGCGGAGAACTATGGCTACACCTTC

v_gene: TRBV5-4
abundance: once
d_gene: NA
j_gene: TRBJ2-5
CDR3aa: CASSFDGTQYF
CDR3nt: TGTGCCAGCAGCTTTGATGGGACCCAGTACTTC

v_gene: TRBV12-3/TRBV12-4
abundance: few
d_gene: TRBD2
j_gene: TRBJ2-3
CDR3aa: CASSLISGGPTDTQYF
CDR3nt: TGTGCCAGCAGTTTAATTAGCGGGGGGCCGACAGATACGCAGTATTTT

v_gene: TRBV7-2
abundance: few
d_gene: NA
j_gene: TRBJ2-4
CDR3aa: CASSSWDGRGDIQYF
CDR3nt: TGTGCCAGCAGTTCCTGGGACGGCCGAGGGGACATTCAGTACTTC

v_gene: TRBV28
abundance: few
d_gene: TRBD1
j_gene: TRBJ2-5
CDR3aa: CASRPGGRAEETQYF
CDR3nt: TGTGCCAGCAGACCAGGGGGCCGGGCGGAAGAGACCCAGTACTTC

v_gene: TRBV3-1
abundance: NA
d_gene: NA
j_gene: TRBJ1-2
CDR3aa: CASSLERRYGYTF
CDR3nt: TGTGCCAGCAGCCTTGAACGCCGCTATGGCTACACCTTC

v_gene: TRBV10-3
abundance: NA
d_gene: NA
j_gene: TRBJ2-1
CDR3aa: CAISEVLGWPDEQFF
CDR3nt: TGTGCCATCAGTGAAGTACTAGGGTGGCCGGATGAGCAGTTCTTC